The present entry profiles one T cell receptor beta chain with its context. Its antigen is as yet unknown. The record originates from a study of blood T cells in healthy people across ages. Study-wide points: It was the long-lived donors that had more naive CD4+ cells and higher diversity than aged donors.

The germline V gene has CDR1 LNHNV and CDR2 YYDKDF (reference sequence). The CDR3 length is 15 residues. Trimming cost V 5 bases and J 5 bases; bases outside gene matches: 4. PCR was performed a second time for about 6 to 11 cycles using a sample-barcoded 5' primer and a J-beta primer mix. Every sample produced at least 2.5 million CDR3-containing paired-end reads. TCRdb reprocessed the 5' RACE reads with MiXCR, giving one entry per CDR3 protein. The table has about a million distinct CDR3 sequences, around 54% seen once. Source material: blood. The receptor's source is an older woman in good health. This sequence joins TRBV15 and TRBJ1-5; 12 positions agree with TRBD1. CDR3 amino acids: CATSRDRGLDQPQHF. The DNA of the CDR3 is TGTGCCACCAGCCGGGACAGGGGGCTGGATCAGCCCCAGCATTTT. The full variable domain, rest sourced from reference TRBV15 and TRBJ1-5, is DAMVIQNPRYQVTQFGKPVTLSCSQTLNHNVMYWYQQKSSQAPKLLFHYYDKDFNNEADTPDNFQSRRPNTSFCFLDIRSPGLGDTAMYLCATSRDRGLDQPQHFGDGTRLSIL.